The 20 T cell receptor beta chains in this list originate from one sample, sequenced in a study of blood T cell repertoires in acute mononucleosis. As for time point: acute infectious mononucleosis, at clinical presentation within 2 weeks of symptom onset (visit 1). Produced via immunoSEQ multiplex PCR; TCRdb's table is partial and in-frame only. The repertoire holds about 7,200 clones, with about 25% as singletons. The sample in question was EBV YVL epitope tetramer+ CD8+ T cells sorted from PBMCs, obtained during acute infectious mononucleosis. Subset reported: CD8 T cells binding a tetramer with EBV BRLF1 109-117 peptide (YVL-BR). The source is a woman in her late teens or twenties with infectious mononucleosis caused by EBV.

In the case of this clone: A far larger clone lies a single base away; this is likely a read error. As DNA, the CDR3 is TGCAGCGTTGTGGCAGGCGCAAACAGTGAGCAGTTCTTC. It is translated as CSVVAGANSEQFF. The rearrangement joins TRBV29-1 to TRBJ2-1, with D uncertain. This CDR3 is 13 amino acids long. Germline CDR1 and CDR2: SQVTM and ANQGSEA. Trimming cost V 4 bases and J 9 bases, with 16 bases left between them.

The chain employs TRBV6-1 and TRBJ2-7, with a possible D match to TRBD2 (5 bases). V shed 5 bases and J shed 6 bases, with 11 bases lying between them. This CDR3 spans 12 amino acids. Germline V gene lookup returns CDR1 MNHNS and CDR2 SASEGT. The CDR3, as DNA: TGTGCCAGCAGTTTCCTGAGCGGCGAGCAGTACTTC. Protein: CASSFLSGEQYF.

The rearrangement joins TRBV25-1 to TRBJ2-1; 9 nucleotides align to TRBD1. Germline lookup yields CDR1 MGHDK and CDR2 SYGVNS. V lost 6 bases and J lost 4; bases outside the gene matches: 7. The CDR3 consists of 15 residues. The CDR3 bases are TGTGCCAGCAGCCCCGGACAGGGGATTTACAATGAGCAGTTCTTC. This translates into CASSPGQGIYNEQFF. Together with reference TRBV25-1 and TRBJ2-1, the CDR3 gives the full variable domain: EADIYQTPRYLVIGTGKKITLECSQTMGHDKMYWYQQDPGMELHLIHYSYGVNSTEKGDLSSESTVSRIRTEHFPLTLESARPSHTSQYLCASSPGQGIYNEQFFGPGTRLTVL.

Remarks on this clone: A far larger clone is one base from this, pointing to a likely read error. This chain connects TRBV30 to TRBJ2-1; D possibly uses TRBD1 or TRBD2 (6 bases each). Germline V gene data show CDR1 as GTSNPN and CDR2 as SVGIG (reference sequence). The ends were cut back, 3 bases at V and 8 bases at J, with 20 bases in the middle. The CDR3 contains 15 residues. Here the CDR3 reads CAWSRPGLPGDEQFF. The CDR3 DNA reads as TGTGCCTGGAGCCGCCCGGGACTCCCAGGGGATGAGCAGTTCTTC.

The chain is built from TRBV27 and TRBJ2-7; 9 bases are a match to TRBD2. The length of the CDR3 is 15 residues. Germline trimming cut 6 bases from V and 5 bases from J; bases unmatched to any gene: 11. The germline V gene encodes CDR1 MNHEY and CDR2 SMNVEV (reference sequence). This CDR3 reads CASSTYSGSFDEQYF. In nucleotides, the CDR3 is TGTGCCAGCAGCACATATAGCGGGAGTTTCGACGAGCAGTACTTC.

The chain uses TRBV29-1 and TRBJ2-1; no reliable D call. The CDR3 runs 11 residues. V was clipped by 4 bases and J by 10 bases, with 11 bases between them. From germline, CDR1 is SQVTM and CDR2 ANQGSEA. DNA for the CDR3: TGCAGCGTTGGGGCAGGCGAAGAGCAGTTCTTC. This gives the protein CSVGAGEEQFF.

Concerning this clone itself: A far larger clone differs by one base, so this is likely a read error. The V and J genes are TRBV5-1 and TRBJ2-7; no clear D. Germline loops: CDR1 SGHRS, CDR2 YFSETQ. Between the trimmed V and J ends, which lost 4 bases and 3 bases, there was a span of 8 bases. This CDR3 is built from 12 residues. CDR3 in amino acids: CASSPVNYEQYF. The CDR3 DNA sequence: TGCGCCAGCAGCCCGGTCAACTACGAGCAGTACTTC.

J is TRBJ2-7 and V is TRBV29-1; D is unclear. Germline V gene sequence: CDR1 SQVTM, CDR2 ANQGSEA. This CDR3 region has 13 residues. The V and J ends lost 4 bases and 6 bases respectively, with 16 bases between them. As DNA, the CDR3 is TGCAGCGTTGGAGAATACACCGGCAGCGAGCAGTACTTC. It specifies CSVGEYTGSEQYF.

This clone was detected a few times. The junction shows a germline mismatch at one end, possibly a read error. The chain recombines TRBV5-4 with TRBJ2-4; D is undetermined. The CDR3 spans 16 residues. From germline, CDR1 is SGHNT and CDR2 YYREEE (reference sequence). CDR3 loop: CASSLSGQGWENIQCF. CDR3 nucleotide sequence: TGTGCCAGCAGCTTGTCAGGTCAAGGATGGGAAAACATTCAGTGCTTC.

The genes are TRBV7-4 and TRBJ1-2; no clear D gene. The germline V gene encodes CDR1 SGHVT and CDR2 SQSDAQ. V shed 5 bases and J shed 4 bases, with 11 bases lying between them. This CDR3 contains 13 residues. DNA of the CDR3: TGTGCCAGCAGCGACCCAATGGCCTATGGCTACACCTTC. Translation gives CASSDPMAYGYTF.

The sample holds a few counts of this clone. The rearrangement links TRBV13 to TRBJ2-5; TRBD2 aligns across 15 bases. V trimming: 6 bases; J trimming: 6 bases; junction bases outside the gene matches: 5. CDR3 length equals 15 residues. Germline loops: CDR1 PRHDT, CDR2 FYEKMQ (reference sequence). The CDR3 coding sequence is TGTGCCAGCAGTGGACTAGCGGGAGGGTTGAAGACCCAGTACTTC. It encodes CASSGLAGGLKTQYF.

A single count supports this clone. A far more abundant clone sits one base away, making this likely a read error. V and J are TRBV23-1 and TRBJ2-7, with no clear D. TRBV23-1 is an open reading frame whose function is uncertain. The CDR3 loop spans 12 amino acids. V lost 4 bases to trimming and J lost 0 bases, with 4 bases between them. DNA of the CDR3: TGCGCCAGCAGTCCACACTCCTACGAGCAGTACTTC. The encoded protein is CASSPHSYEQYF.

This clone has just a few counts. The J gene is TRBJ2-1, the V gene TRBV7-9; TRBD2 matches 10 bases. V trimming: 3 bases; J trimming: 8 bases; junction bases outside the gene matches: 16. Germline CDR1 is SEHNR and CDR2 is FQNEAQ (reference sequence). The CDR3 loop spans 18 amino acids. CDR3 loop: CASSLAAGLAPHPDEQFF. CDR3 sequence (DNA): TGTGCCAGCAGCTTGGCAGCGGGACTAGCGCCCCACCCCGATGAGCAGTTCTTC.

A few counts support this clone. This likely stems from a read error, as it lies one base from a far larger clone. The chain carries TRBV10-3 and TRBJ1-1; D is uncertain. Germline V CDR1 and CDR2: ENHRY, SYGVKD. The CDR3 extends over 15 amino acids. The V and J ends lost 3 bases and 2 bases respectively, with 13 bases between them. The CDR3 here is CAISEALLANTEAFF. CDR3 coding DNA: TGTGCCATCAGTGAAGCGCTTCTAGCCAACACTGAAGCTTTCTTT.

This clone was observed a handful of times. V gene TRBV11-2 combines with J gene TRBJ2-1; D call uncertain. Germline loops: CDR1 SGHAT, CDR2 FQNNGV. This CDR3 has 17 residues. V was pared by 5 bases and J by 2 bases, with 19 bases between. The CDR3 DNA sequence: TGTGCCAGCAGCCCGGCCCTCCCGGAAAGCCCCTACAATGAGCAGTTCTTC. Protein product: CASSPALPESPYNEQFF.

This chain connects TRBV7-3 to TRBJ2-7; D is unresolved. Germline V gene sequence: CDR1 SGHTA, CDR2 FQGTGA. Trimming stripped 4 bases from V and 4 bases from J, with 17 bases between. This CDR3 has 15 amino acids. The CDR3 coding sequence is TGTGCCAGCAGCTCGAGTGAGGTGGGAATGTACGAGCAGTACTTC. Translation gives CASSSSEVGMYEQYF.

This clone was detected a few times. A far larger clone is only one base removed, so a read error is likely. This is likely a read error, given that the CDR3 carries no conserved phenylalanine or tryptophan at its end. This chain links TRBV7-2 with TRBJ2-7, with D perhaps matching TRBD2 (5 bases). Germline V gene lookup returns CDR1 SGHTA and CDR2 FQGNSA. V was trimmed by 5 bases and J by 0 bases, leaving 11 bases between them. This CDR3 has 14 residues. In nucleotides, the CDR3 is TGTGCCAGCAGCCAAGAACGGGGCTCCTACGAGCAGTACTCC. It translates to CASSQERGSYEQYS.

This clone showed up many times. The V call is TRBV6-5, the J call TRBJ2-2; D is unresolved. V was cut by 10 bases and J by 5 bases, with 17 bases left in between. The germline V gene encodes CDR1 MNHEY and CDR2 SVGAGI. The CDR3 is 14 amino acids. In DNA, the CDR3 is TGTGCCATCGCCCCCCTCCTCGGTACCGGGGAGCTGTTTTTT. Its translation is CAIAPLLGTGELFF.

As for this clone: With a far larger clone one base away, a read error is the likely cause. J is TRBJ2-1 and V is TRBV29-1; D is uncertain. The V and J ends lost 4 bases and 7 bases respectively, with 14 bases between them. The CDR3 is 13 amino acids. Germline assignment: CDR1 SQVTM and CDR2 ANQGSEA. The CDR3: CSVGAGEENEQFF. The CDR3 coding sequence is TGCAGCGTTGGGGCAGGCGAAGAAAATGAGCAGTTCTTC.

This chain uses TRBV5-5 with TRBJ2-7; 16 bases match TRBD2. Germline V gives CDR1 SGHKS, CDR2 YYEKEE (reference sequence). The CDR3 loop spans 15 amino acids. Germline trimming cut 4 bases from V and 11 bases from J; bases unmatched to any gene: 9. For the CDR3, the DNA is TGTGCCAGCAGCCCCGACCCGGGACTAGCGGGGGGGAAGTACTTC. Protein sequence: CASSPDPGLAGGKYF.